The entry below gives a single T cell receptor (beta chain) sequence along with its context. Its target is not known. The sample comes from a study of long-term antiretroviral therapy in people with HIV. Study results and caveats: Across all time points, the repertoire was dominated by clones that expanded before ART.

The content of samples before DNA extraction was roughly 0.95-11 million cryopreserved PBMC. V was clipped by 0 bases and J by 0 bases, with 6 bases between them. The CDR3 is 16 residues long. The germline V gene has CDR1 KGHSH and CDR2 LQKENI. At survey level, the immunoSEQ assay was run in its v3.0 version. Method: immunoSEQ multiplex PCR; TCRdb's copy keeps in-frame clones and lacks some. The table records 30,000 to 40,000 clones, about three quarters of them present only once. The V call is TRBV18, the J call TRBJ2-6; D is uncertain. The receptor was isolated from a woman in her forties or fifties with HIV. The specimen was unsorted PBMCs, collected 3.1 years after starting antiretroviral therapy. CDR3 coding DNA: TGTGCCAGCTCACCACCAGGGAACTCTGGGGCCAACGTCCTGACTTTC. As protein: CASSPPGNSGANVLTF.